These T cell receptor beta chains were read from a single sample in a study of CXCR3-negative and CXCR3-positive naive CD8 T cells. TCRdb re-called the 5' RACE reads and shows each CDR3 protein once, DNA omitted. Its listing shows about 130,000 distinct CDR3 sequences. Sequencing was performed on naive CXCR3+ CD8+ T cells from blood. Source of these receptors: a human donor in good health. Some clones in this sample may be carry-over from other donors' samples. Both conserved end residues are part of each CDR3.

>TRBV5-1|TRBJ2-7
CASSGGPPPEQYF
>TRBV5-1|TRBJ2-7
CASSLAGLADEQYF
>TRBV20-1|TRBJ2-3
CSARVDSDITDTQYF
>TRBV29-1|TRBJ1-3
CSVEDLDRGGNTIYF
>TRBV6-6|TRBJ1-6
CASSDRGDSPLHF
>TRBV5-1|TRBJ2-7
CASSLSSGTPAYEQYF
>TRBV7-7|TRBJ2-1
CASSRTSGRAFYNEQFF
>TRBV25-1|TRBJ2-7
CASSESTGLVQYF
>TRBV25-1|TRBJ2-5
CASSDYGLAGAETQYF
>TRBV12-3/TRBV12-4|TRBJ2-3
CASNFGDFSTDTQYF
>TRBV28|TRBJ2-7
CASSGTGFLYEQYF
>TRBV6-5|TRBJ1-3
CASSYRGAGNTIYF
>TRBV29-1|TRBJ2-2
CSVDRAGELFF
>TRBV7-2|TRBJ2-7
CASSLLTYEQYF
>TRBV7-9|TRBJ2-7
CASRDGLRYEQYF
>TRBV28|TRBJ2-7
CASSLRQVYSYEQYF
>TRBV12-3/TRBV12-4|TRBJ2-7
CASSRGTSGGEQYF
>TRBV30|TRBJ2-7
CAWSPGTGVTEQYF
>TRBV29-1|TRBJ2-7
CSVEYRGHYEQYF
>TRBV27|TRBJ1-1
CASSFRTGVTEAFF
>TRBV7-8|TRBJ2-3
CASSLVLLAGGPYADTQYF
>TRBV7-8|TRBJ2-4
CASSLGGGGRDIQYF
>TRBV21-1|TRBJ1-3
CASSTQDRSSGNTIYF
>TRBV20-1|TRBJ2-2
CSARPTGGGELFF
>TRBV6-1|TRBJ2-1
CASSEIFGTSSVGNEQFF
>TRBV7-7|TRBJ2-7
CASSIGTGAYEQYF
>TRBV6-2/TRBV6-3|TRBJ1-5
CASSYSDSPAQPQHF
>TRBV12-3/TRBV12-4|TRBJ2-3
CASSLGLEAQNTQYF
>TRBV6-6|TRBJ1-2
CASWVGTHYGYTF
>TRBV6-5|TRBJ2-7
CASSFTGEAYEQYF
>TRBV23-1|TRBJ1-5
CASSQNPGDSQHF
>TRBV4-1|TRBJ2-1
CASSQDPSYNEQFF
>TRBV5-1|TRBJ2-1
CASSGGLENEQFF
>TRBV7-9|TRBJ2-7
CASSLELSASYEQYF
>TRBV6-2/TRBV6-3|TRBJ2-4
CASSYGRINIQYF
>TRBV11-2|TRBJ2-5
CASSSPQEYQETQYF
>TRBV20-1|TRBJ2-1
CSAREIVLGLAYNEQFF
>TRBV11-3|TRBJ2-1
CASSLGGTGGSFDEQFF
>TRBV13|TRBJ2-1
CASSTGQHNEQFF
>TRBV29-1|TRBJ2-1
CSVEGDPRWDEQFF
>TRBV29-1|TRBJ2-3
CSVEDHLGGHRSSTDTQYF
>TRBV7-2|TRBJ2-7
CASSLTPDRAYEQYF
>TRBV25-1|TRBJ1-2
CASSEYTTGPGGYTF
>TRBV29-1|TRBJ1-1
CSVGGTPGNTEAFF
>TRBV6-6|TRBJ2-2
CASSYLWGQDANTGELFF
>TRBV9|TRBJ2-1
CASSVGGSGNEQFF
>TRBV6-4|TRBJ2-1
CASSEGTSGGHEQFF
>TRBV9|TRBJ1-3
CASSVHEGPGNTIYF
>TRBV7-9|TRBJ1-1
CASSAGTGGSEAFF
>TRBV6-5|TRBJ2-1
CASSFGTSDEQFF
>TRBV4-1|TRBJ2-3
CASSPAGAVTQYF
>TRBV12-3/TRBV12-4|TRBJ2-1
CASSPGSDNEQFF
>TRBV7-8|TRBJ2-5
CASTPWERRETQYF
>TRBV7-6|TRBJ2-1
CASSPSPGLTTDNEQFF
>TRBV4-2|TRBJ1-2
CASSQGGANYGYTF
>TRBV29-1|TRBJ2-7
CSAGLAGGRTNYEQYF
>TRBV12-3/TRBV12-4|TRBJ2-3
CASSFKTGSTDTQYF
>TRBV18|TRBJ2-3
CASSPPRERGGLNTDTQYF
>TRBV12-3/TRBV12-4|TRBJ2-7
CASSFGLAGGPYEQYF
>TRBV7-9|TRBJ2-1
CASSSLPGQGANEQFF